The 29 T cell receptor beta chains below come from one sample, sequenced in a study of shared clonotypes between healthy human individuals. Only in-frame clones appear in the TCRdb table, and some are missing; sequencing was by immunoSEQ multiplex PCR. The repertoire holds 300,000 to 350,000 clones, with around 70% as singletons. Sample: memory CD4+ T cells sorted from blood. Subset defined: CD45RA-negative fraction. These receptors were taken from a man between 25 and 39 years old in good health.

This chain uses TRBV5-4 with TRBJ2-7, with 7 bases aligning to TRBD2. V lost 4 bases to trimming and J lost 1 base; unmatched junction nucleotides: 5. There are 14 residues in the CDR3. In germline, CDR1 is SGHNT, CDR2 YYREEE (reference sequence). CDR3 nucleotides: TGTGCCAGCAGCGGACACGGGGGGTCCTACGAGCAGTACTTC. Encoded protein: CASSGHGGSYEQYF. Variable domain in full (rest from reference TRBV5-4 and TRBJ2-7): ETGVTQSPTHLIKTRGQQVTLRCSSQSGHNTVSWYQQALGQGPQFIFQYYREEENGRGNFPPRFSGLQFPNYSSELNVNALELDDSALYLCASSGHGGSYEQYFGPGTRLTVT.

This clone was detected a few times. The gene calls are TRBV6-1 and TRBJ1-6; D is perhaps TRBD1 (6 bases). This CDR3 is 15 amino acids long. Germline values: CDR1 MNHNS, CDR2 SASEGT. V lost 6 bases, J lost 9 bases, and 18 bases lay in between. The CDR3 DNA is TGTGCCAGCAGCGATGGTCCGGGGGGCGGTTCACCCCTCCACTTT. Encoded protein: CASSDGPGGGSPLHF.

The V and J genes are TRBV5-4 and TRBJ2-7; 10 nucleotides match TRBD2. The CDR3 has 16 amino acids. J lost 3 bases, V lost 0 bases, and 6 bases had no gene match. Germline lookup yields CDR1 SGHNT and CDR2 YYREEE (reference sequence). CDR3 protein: CASSLGTSGEHYEQYF. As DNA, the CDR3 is TGTGCCAGCAGCTTGGGGACTAGCGGAGAACACTACGAGCAGTACTTC. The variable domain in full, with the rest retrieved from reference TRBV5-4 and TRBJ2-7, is ETGVTQSPTHLIKTRGQQVTLRCSSQSGHNTVSWYQQALGQGPQFIFQYYREEENGRGNFPPRFSGLQFPNYSSELNVNALELDDSALYLCASSLGTSGEHYEQYFGPGTRLTVT.

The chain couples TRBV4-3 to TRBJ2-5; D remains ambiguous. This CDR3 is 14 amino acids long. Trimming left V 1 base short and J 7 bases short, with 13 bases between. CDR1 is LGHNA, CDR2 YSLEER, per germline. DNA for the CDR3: TGCGCCAGCAGCCAAGTTCCAGATAAGGGGACCCAGTACTTC. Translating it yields CASSQVPDKGTQYF.

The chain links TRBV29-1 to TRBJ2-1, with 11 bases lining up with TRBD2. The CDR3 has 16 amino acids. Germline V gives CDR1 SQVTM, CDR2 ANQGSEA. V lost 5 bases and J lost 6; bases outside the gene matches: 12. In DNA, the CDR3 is TGCAGCGTTTTTTCACCGACTAGCGGGATCGGCAATGAGCAGTTCTTC. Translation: CSVFSPTSGIGNEQFF.

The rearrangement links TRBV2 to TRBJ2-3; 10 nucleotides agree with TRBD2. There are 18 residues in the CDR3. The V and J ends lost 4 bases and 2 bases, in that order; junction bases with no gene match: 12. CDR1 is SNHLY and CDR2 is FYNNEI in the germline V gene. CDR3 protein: CASSVPSGRALNTDTQYF. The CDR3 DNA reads TGTGCCAGCAGTGTTCCCAGCGGGAGGGCCCTAAACACAGATACGCAGTATTTT.

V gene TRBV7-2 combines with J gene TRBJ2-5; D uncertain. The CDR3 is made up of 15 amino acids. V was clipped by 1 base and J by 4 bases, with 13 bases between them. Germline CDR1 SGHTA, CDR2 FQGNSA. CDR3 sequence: CASSLVPTSGETQYF. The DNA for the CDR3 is TGTGCCAGCAGCTTAGTTCCGACCAGTGGAGAGACCCAGTACTTC.

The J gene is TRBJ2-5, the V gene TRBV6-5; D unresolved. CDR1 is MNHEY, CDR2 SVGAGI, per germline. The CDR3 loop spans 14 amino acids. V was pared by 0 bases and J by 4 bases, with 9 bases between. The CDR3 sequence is CASSYSGVRETQYF. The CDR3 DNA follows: TGTGCCAGCAGTTACTCTGGGGTAAGAGAGACCCAGTACTTC.

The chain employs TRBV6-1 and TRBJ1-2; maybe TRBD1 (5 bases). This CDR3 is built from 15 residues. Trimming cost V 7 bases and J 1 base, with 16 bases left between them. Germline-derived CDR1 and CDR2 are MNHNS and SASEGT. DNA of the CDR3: TGTGCCAGCATCGAAAGAGGGACTGGTAACTATGGCTACACCTTC. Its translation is CASIERGTGNYGYTF.

CDR3 coding DNA: TGTGCCAGCAGCTTAGCCAGGGAAGGCCAGCCCCAGCATTTT. Translated, it gives CASSLAREGQPQHF. This sequence joins TRBV7-2 and TRBJ1-5; maybe TRBD1 (5 bases). V was cut by 0 bases and J by 7 bases, with 10 bases left in between. Germline loops: CDR1 SGHTA, CDR2 FQGNSA. The CDR3 consists of 14 residues.

The CDR3 bases are TGTGCCAGCAGCCACGGACTAGCGGGAATCTCCTACGAGCAGTACTTC. This sequence encodes CASSHGLAGISYEQYF. This chain connects TRBV14 to TRBJ2-7; 12 nucleotides line up with TRBD2. Trimming took 3 bases from V and 0 from J; bases not matched to a gene: 3. The CDR3 sequence is 16 residues long. CDR1 SGHDN and CDR2 FVKESK come from the germline V gene.

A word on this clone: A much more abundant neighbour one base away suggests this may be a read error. CDR3 region: CASSLGDTQYF. In DNA, the CDR3 is TGTGCCAGCAGCTTAGGGGATACGCAGTATTTT. V and J are TRBV11-1 and TRBJ2-3; D is uncertain. The CDR3 totals 11 residues. V lost 1 base, J lost 6 bases, and 2 bases lay in between. Per germline, CDR1 SGHAT and CDR2 FQDESV (reference sequence).

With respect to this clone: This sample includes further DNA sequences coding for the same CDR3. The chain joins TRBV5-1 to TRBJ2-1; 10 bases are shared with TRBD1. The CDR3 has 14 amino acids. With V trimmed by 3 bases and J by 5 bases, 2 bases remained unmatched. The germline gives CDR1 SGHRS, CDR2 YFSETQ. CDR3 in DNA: TGCGCCAGCAGCTCCGGGACAGGGGACAATGAGCAGTTCTTC. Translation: CASSSGTGDNEQFF.

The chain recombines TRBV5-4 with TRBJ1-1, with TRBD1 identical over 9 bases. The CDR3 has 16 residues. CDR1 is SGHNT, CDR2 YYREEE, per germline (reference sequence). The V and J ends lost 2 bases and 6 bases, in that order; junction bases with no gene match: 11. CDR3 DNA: TGTGCCAGCAGCTTCGGGACAGGGTCTTTGGTCGCTGAAGCTTTCTTT. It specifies CASSFGTGSLVAEAFF.

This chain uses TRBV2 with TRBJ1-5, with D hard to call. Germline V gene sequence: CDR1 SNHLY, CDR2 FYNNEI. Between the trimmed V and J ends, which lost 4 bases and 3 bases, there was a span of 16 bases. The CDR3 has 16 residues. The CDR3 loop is CASSVEGHRINQPQHF. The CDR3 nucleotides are TGTGCCAGCAGTGTAGAAGGGCATCGAATCAATCAGCCCCAGCATTTT.

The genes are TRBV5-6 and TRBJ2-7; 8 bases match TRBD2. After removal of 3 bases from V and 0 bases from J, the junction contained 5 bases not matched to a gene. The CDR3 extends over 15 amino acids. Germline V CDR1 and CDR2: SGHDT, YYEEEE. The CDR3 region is CASSWFSGTSYEQYF. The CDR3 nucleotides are TGTGCCAGCAGCTGGTTTAGCGGGACCTCCTACGAGCAGTACTTC.

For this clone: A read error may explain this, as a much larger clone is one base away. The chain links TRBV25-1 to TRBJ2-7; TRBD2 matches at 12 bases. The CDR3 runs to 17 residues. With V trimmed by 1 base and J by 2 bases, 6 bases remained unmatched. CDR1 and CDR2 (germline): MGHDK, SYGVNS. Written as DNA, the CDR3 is TGTGCCAGCAGTGAATCCAGACTAGCGGGAGCCCCCTACGAGCAGTACTTC. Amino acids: CASSESRLAGAPYEQYF.

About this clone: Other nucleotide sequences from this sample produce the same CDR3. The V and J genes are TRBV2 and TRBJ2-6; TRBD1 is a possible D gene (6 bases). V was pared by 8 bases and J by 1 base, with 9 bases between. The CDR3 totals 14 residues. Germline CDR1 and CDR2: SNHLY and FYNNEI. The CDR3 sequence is CASLRGSGANVLTF. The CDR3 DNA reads TGTGCCAGCCTCAGGGGTTCTGGGGCCAACGTCCTGACTTTC.

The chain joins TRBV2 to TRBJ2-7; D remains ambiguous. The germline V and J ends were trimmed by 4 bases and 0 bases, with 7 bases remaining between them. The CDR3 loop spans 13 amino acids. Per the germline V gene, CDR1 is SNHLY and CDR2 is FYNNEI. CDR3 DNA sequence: TGTGCCAGCAGTGTTGGTAGCTCCTACGAGCAGTACTTC. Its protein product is CASSVGSSYEQYF.

CDR3 bases: TGCGCCAGCAGCTTCGGGGCGGCGAACACTGAAGCTTTCTTT. The encoded protein is CASSFGAANTEAFF. The chain couples TRBV5-1 to TRBJ1-1, with D maybe TRBD1 (5 bases). Trimming left V 2 bases short and J 1 base short, with 9 bases between. The CDR3 contains 14 residues. The V gene's germline CDR1 is SGHRS and CDR2 YFSETQ.

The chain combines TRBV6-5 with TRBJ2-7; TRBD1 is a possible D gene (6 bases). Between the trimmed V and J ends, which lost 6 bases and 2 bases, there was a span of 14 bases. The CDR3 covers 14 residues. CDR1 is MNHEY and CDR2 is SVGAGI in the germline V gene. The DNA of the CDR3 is TGTGCCAGCAGCCGGGGACAACCTCCCTACGAGCAGTACTTC. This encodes CASSRGQPPYEQYF.

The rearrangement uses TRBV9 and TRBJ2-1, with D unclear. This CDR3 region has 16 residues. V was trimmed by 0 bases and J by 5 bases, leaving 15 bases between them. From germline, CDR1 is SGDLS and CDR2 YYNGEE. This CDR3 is CASSVGPAVRDNEQFF. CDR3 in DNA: TGTGCCAGCAGCGTAGGTCCGGCGGTAAGAGACAATGAGCAGTTCTTC.

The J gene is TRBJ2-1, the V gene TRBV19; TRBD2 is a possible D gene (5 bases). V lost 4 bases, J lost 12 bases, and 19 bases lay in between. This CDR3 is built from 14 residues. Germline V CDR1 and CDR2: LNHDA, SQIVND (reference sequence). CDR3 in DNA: TGTGCCAGTAGTACACTATCAAGCGTGGGAGTGCAGTTCTTC. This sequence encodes CASSTLSSVGVQFF.

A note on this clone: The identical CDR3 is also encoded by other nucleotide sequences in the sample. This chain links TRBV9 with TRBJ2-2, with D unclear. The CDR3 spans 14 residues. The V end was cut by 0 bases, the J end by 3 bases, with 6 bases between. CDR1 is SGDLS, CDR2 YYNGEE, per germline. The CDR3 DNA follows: TGTGCCAGCAGCGTAGTCTGGGACACCGGGGAGCTGTTTTTT. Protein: CASSVVWDTGELFF. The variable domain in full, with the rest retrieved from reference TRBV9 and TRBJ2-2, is DSGVTQTPKHLITATGQRVTLRCSPRSGDLSVYWYQQSLDQGLQFLIQYYNGEERAKGNILERFSAQQFPDLHSELNLSSLELGDSALYFCASSVVWDTGELFFGEGSRLTVL.

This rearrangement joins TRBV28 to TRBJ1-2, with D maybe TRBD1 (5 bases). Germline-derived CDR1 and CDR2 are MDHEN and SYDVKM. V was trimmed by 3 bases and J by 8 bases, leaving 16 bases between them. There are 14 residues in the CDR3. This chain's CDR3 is CASSFFLSGDGYTF. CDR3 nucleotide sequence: TGTGCCAGCAGTTTTTTCCTATCTGGGGACGGCTACACCTTC.

The CDR3 DNA reads as TGTGCCAGCAGCACCCCTAGGATTCTAGCGGGAGTGGGCAATGAGCAGTTCTTC. Residues: CASSTPRILAGVGNEQFF. V usage is TRBV5-4 and J usage is TRBJ2-1; TRBD2 matches 10 bases. CDR3 length: 18 residues. J gave up 6 bases and V 4 bases, and 16 bases lay outside the gene matches. Germline values: CDR1 SGHNT, CDR2 YYREEE (reference sequence). Using reference TRBV5-4 and TRBJ2-1 for the parts outside the CDR3, the full variable domain is ETGVTQSPTHLIKTRGQQVTLRCSSQSGHNTVSWYQQALGQGPQFIFQYYREEENGRGNFPPRFSGLQFPNYSSELNVNALELDDSALYLCASSTPRILAGVGNEQFFGPGTRLTVL.

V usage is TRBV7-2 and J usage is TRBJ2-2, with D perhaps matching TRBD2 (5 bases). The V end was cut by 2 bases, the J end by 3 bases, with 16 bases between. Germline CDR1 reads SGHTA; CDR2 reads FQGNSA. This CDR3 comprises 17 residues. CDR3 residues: CASSLYASSGYTGELFF. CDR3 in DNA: TGTGCCAGCAGCTTATATGCCTCGAGCGGTTACACCGGGGAGCTGTTTTTT.

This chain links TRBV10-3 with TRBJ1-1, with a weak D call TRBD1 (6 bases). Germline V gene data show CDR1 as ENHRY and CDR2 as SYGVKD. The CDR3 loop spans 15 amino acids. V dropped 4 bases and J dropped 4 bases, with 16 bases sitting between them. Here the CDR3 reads CAISVGQGLGTEAFF. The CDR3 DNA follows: TGTGCCATCAGTGTGGGTCAGGGGCTGGGCACTGAAGCTTTCTTT.

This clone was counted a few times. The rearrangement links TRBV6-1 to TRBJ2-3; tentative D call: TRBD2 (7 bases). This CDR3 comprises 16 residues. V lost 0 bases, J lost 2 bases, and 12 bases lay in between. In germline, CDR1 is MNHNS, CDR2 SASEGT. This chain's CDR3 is CASSEAWGGHTDTQYF. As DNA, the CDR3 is TGTGCCAGCAGTGAAGCTTGGGGGGGCCACACAGATACGCAGTATTTT.